Presented here are 4 T cell receptor beta chains from one specimen sequenced in a study of CD8 T cells in Susac syndrome. Random-hexamer reverse transcription was applied to about 0.45 to 1 ug RNA. TCRdb re-analysed the immunoSEQ multiplex PCR reads in MiXCR, keeping a single row per CDR3 protein. The sample lists 400,000 or so distinct CDR3 sequences; approximately 85% were seen once. Sequencing was performed on CD8+ T cells from PBMCs. The receptor source for this set is a human donor with multiple sclerosis.

The J gene is TRBJ1-5, the V gene TRBV24-1, with 9 bases fitting TRBD1. Germline CDR1 is KGHDR and CDR2 is SFDVKD. The CDR3 has 14 amino acids. After removal of 4 bases from V and 4 bases from J, the junction contained 1 base not matched to a gene. CDR3 sequence (DNA): TGTGCCACCAGTGACGGGACAGGGAATCAGCCCCAGCATTTT. This encodes CATSDGTGNQPQHF.

This chain uses TRBV5-4 with TRBJ2-2, with D unclear. The V end was cut by 5 bases, the J end by 4 bases, with 6 bases between. Germline assignment: CDR1 SGHNT and CDR2 YYREEE (reference sequence). The CDR3 totals 12 residues. CDR3 bases: TGTGCCAGCAGTATCGTCACCGGGGAGCTGTTTTTT. Translation: CASSIVTGELFF. Complete variable domain (other parts from reference TRBV5-4 and TRBJ2-2): ETGVTQSPTHLIKTRGQQVTLRCSSQSGHNTVSWYQQALGQGPQFIFQYYREEENGRGNFPPRFSGLQFPNYSSELNVNALELDDSALYLCASSIVTGELFFGEGSRLTVL.

This rearrangement joins TRBV30 to TRBJ2-2; 9 bases align to TRBD1. Trimming took 2 bases from V and 6 from J; bases not matched to a gene: 7. Germline V gene lookup returns CDR1 GTSNPN and CDR2 SVGIG (reference sequence). The CDR3 covers 15 residues. The CDR3 sequence: CAWSRRDRVPGELFF. The CDR3 bases are TGTGCCTGGAGTCGCCGGGACAGGGTACCCGGGGAGCTGTTTTTT. Together with reference TRBV30 and TRBJ2-2, the CDR3 gives the full variable domain: SQTIHQWPATLVQPVGSPLSLECTVEGTSNPNLYWYRQAAGRGLQLLFYSVGIGQISSEVPQNLSASRPQDRQFILSSKKLLLSDSGFYLCAWSRRDRVPGELFFGEGSRLTVL.

The chain carries TRBV11-2 and TRBJ2-2; TRBD2 aligns across 9 bases. Germline-derived CDR1 and CDR2 are SGHAT and FQNNGV. The CDR3 extends over 15 amino acids. With 7 bases clipped from V and 6 bases from J, the junction kept 9 bases outside the gene matches. DNA of the CDR3: TGTGCCAGCATCGTTAGCGGGAGAAGAGCCGGGGAGCTGTTTTTT. This encodes CASIVSGRRAGELFF. Looking up the rest from reference TRBV11-2 and TRBJ2-2 gives the full variable domain: EAGVAQSPRYKIIEKRQSVAFWCNPISGHATLYWYQQILGQGPKLLIQFQNNGVVDDSQLPKDRFSAERLKGVDSTLKIQPAKLEDSAVYLCASIVSGRRAGELFFGEGSRLTVL.